The 9 T cell receptor beta chains below were found in one sample sequenced in a study of shared clonotypes between healthy human individuals. Only in-frame clones appear in the TCRdb table, and some are missing; sequencing was by immunoSEQ multiplex PCR. Of some 2 million clones detected, approximately 95% appear once; the ten largest clones hold 1.2%. CD45RO-negative CD8 cells positively selected for CCR7 made up the naive population, which excluded terminally differentiated effector memory CD45RA+ cells. Sequenced material: naive CD8+ T cells sorted from blood. Every receptor here comes from a man younger than 35 in good health.

Concerning this clone: Additional DNA sequences in this sample encode the identical CDR3. In DNA, the CDR3 is TGTGCCAGTAGCGACAGTCCCTACGAGCAGTACTTC. This translates into CASSDSPYEQYF. The genes are TRBV19 and TRBJ2-7; D is perhaps TRBD1 (5 bases). Germline V gene data show CDR1 as LNHDA and CDR2 as SQIVND (reference sequence). Trimming took off 6 bases at V and 2 bases at J, with 8 bases between the two ends. This CDR3 comprises 12 residues.

This clone has just one count. V and J are TRBV5-6 and TRBJ2-5; the match to TRBD1 covers 7 bases. CDR1 is SGHDT and CDR2 is YYEEEE in the germline V gene. V lost 4 bases to trimming and J lost 2 bases; unmatched junction nucleotides: 8. This CDR3 region has 15 residues. CDR3 sequence: CASSLDRASQETQYF. CDR3 DNA sequence: TGTGCCAGCAGCCTTGACAGGGCGTCTCAAGAGACCCAGTACTTC.

The chain uses TRBV4-1 and TRBJ2-1, with 8 bases that match TRBD1. CDR3 length equals 16 residues. Trimming took 1 base from V and 4 from J; bases not matched to a gene: 6. Germline V CDR1 and CDR2: MGHRA, YSYEKL. The CDR3 DNA follows: TGCGCCAGCAGCCAAGGAATAGGACAGGGATACAATGAGCAGTTCTTC. Translated, it gives CASSQGIGQGYNEQFF.

CDR3 sequence: CASSVTTGGNEQFF. The CDR3 region has the DNA TGTGCCAGCAGCGTAACGACAGGGGGGAATGAGCAGTTCTTC. The chain is built from TRBV9 and TRBJ2-1, with 9 bases matching TRBD1. V shed 1 base, J shed 7 bases, and the junction held 3 bases outside the gene matches. CDR1 is SGDLS, CDR2 YYNGEE, per germline. The CDR3 extends over 14 amino acids.

J is TRBJ1-2 and V is TRBV28; no clear D. The V end was cut by 6 bases, the J end by 3 bases, with 11 bases between. Germline values: CDR1 MDHEN, CDR2 SYDVKM. CDR3 length: 13 amino acids. CDR3 DNA sequence: TGTGCCAGCAGAAGGGCCCTTTACTATGGCTACACCTTC. This translates into CASRRALYYGYTF.

The chain joins TRBV29-1 to TRBJ2-7, with D possibly being TRBD1 (5 bases). The CDR3 length is 16 residues. CDR1 SQVTM and CDR2 ANQGSEA come from the germline V gene. Trimming took off 0 bases at V and 2 bases at J, with 17 bases between the two ends. The CDR3 protein is CSVEDGRIQDTYEQYF. In nucleotides, the CDR3 is TGCAGCGTTGAAGATGGCCGGATACAGGATACCTACGAGCAGTACTTC.

The chain couples TRBV29-1 to TRBJ2-3; 10 nucleotides align to TRBD2. Losses at the gene ends were 0 bases for V and 1 base for J; bases not matched to a gene: 4. Germline V gives CDR1 SQVTM, CDR2 ANQGSEA. This CDR3 is 16 amino acids long. This chain's CDR3 is CSVEDGLAVGTDTQYF. The CDR3 DNA follows: TGCAGCGTTGAAGATGGACTAGCGGTTGGCACAGATACGCAGTATTTT.

As DNA, the CDR3 is TGTGCCTGGAGTATAGTTGGTACAGATACGCAGTATTTT. It translates to CAWSIVGTDTQYF. This chain uses TRBV30 with TRBJ2-3; unclear D gene. Germline CDR1 GTSNPN, CDR2 SVGIG (reference sequence). V was cut by 2 bases and J by 3 bases, with 9 bases left in between. The CDR3 is 13 amino acids.

The chain uses TRBV6-6 and TRBJ2-6; D call uncertain. V gave up 9 bases and J gave up 0 bases, with 9 bases separating them. The CDR3 has 14 residues. Germline V gene data show CDR1 as MNHNY and CDR2 as SVGAGI (reference sequence). The DNA of the CDR3 is TGTGCCAGTTCCGTTGACTCTGGGGCCAACGTCCTGACTTTC. It codes for CASSVDSGANVLTF.